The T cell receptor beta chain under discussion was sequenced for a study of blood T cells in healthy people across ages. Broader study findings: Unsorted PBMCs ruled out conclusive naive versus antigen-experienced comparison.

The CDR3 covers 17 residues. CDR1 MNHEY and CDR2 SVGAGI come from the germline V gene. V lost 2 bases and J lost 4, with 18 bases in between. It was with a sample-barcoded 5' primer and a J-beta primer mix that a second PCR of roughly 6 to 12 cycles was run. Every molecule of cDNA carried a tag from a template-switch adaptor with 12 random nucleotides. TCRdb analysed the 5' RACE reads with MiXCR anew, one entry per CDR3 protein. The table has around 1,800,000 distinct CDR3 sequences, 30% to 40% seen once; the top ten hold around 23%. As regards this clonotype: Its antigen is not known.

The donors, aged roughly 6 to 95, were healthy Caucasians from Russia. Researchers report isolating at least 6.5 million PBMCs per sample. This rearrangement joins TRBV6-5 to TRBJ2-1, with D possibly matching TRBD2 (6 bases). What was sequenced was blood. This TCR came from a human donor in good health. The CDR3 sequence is CASSYPPLVGGYNEQFF. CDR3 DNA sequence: TGTGCCAGCAGTTACCCACCCCTAGTGGGGGGATACAATGAGCAGTTCTTC.